These 5 T cell receptor beta chains came from one sample sequenced in a study of blood T cell repertoires in COVID-19. TCRdb keeps only in-frame clones here, not all; method: immunoSEQ multiplex PCR. The data hold some 160,000 clones, with 83% observed a single time. Input material: peripheral blood. All receptors come from a human donor in a cohort sampled during active COVID-19.

The chain has TRBV7-2 and TRBJ2-5, with D possibly being TRBD2 (5 bases). CDR1 and CDR2 (germline): SGHTA, FQGNSA. The CDR3 contains 15 residues. The V and J ends lost 3 bases and 5 bases respectively, with 16 bases between them. The CDR3 spells CASSFLLDVSETQYF. The CDR3 region has the DNA TGTGCCAGCAGCTTCCTACTAGACGTGAGCGAGACCCAGTACTTC.

The chain combines TRBV5-4 with TRBJ2-1; 7 bases line up with TRBD1. The CDR3 covers 14 residues. V shed 2 bases and J 4 bases; nucleotides not matched to a gene: 3. CDR1 SGHNT and CDR2 YYREEE come from the germline V gene (reference sequence). The CDR3: CASSLGQEYNEQFF. DNA of the CDR3: TGTGCCAGCAGCTTAGGACAGGAGTACAATGAGCAGTTCTTC.

The chain combines TRBV19 with TRBJ2-5, with D possibly matching TRBD2 (7 bases). The CDR3 length is 15 residues. The V gene's germline CDR1 is LNHDA and CDR2 SQIVND (reference sequence). V gave up 1 base and J gave up 2 bases, with 11 bases separating them. The CDR3 region is CASSIGGGPQETQYF. CDR3 coding DNA: TGTGCCAGTAGTATAGGGGGGGGGCCTCAAGAGACCCAGTACTTC.

The chain carries TRBV7-9 and TRBJ1-6, with 10 bases that match TRBD1. Trimming removed 5 bases from V and 7 bases from J; junction bases left unmatched: 5. The germline V gene has CDR1 SEHNR and CDR2 FQNEAQ (reference sequence). The CDR3 sequence is 15 residues long. Here the CDR3 DNA reads TGTGCCAGCAGCCCTTCGGGACAGGGGAATTCACCCCTCCACTTT. Encoded protein: CASSPSGQGNSPLHF.

The CDR3 DNA sequence: TGTGCCACCAGTGAACAGGGGCCCAATTCACCCCTCCACTTT. Translating it yields CATSEQGPNSPLHF. This sequence joins TRBV24-1 and TRBJ1-6; 7 bases line up with TRBD1. The CDR3 runs 14 residues. Germline CDR1 KGHDR, CDR2 SFDVKD. Trimming took 4 bases from V and 7 from J; bases not matched to a gene: 3.